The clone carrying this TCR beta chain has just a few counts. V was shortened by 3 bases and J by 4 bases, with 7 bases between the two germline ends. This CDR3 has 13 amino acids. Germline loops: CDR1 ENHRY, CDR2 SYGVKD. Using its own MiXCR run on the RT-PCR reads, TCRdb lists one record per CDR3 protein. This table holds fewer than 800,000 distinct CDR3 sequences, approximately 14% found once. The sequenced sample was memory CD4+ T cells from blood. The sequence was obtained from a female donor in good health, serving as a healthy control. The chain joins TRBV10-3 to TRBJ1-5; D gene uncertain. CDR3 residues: CAISEAENQPQHF. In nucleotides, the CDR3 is TGTGCCATCAGTGAAGCAGAGAATCAGCCCCAGCATTTT.